Sequencing of this T cell receptor beta chain was carried out in a study of cytomegalovirus exposure and HLA in healthy donors. Notes on the study in general: A few V segments could not be told apart, such as TRBV6-2 and TRBV6-3, and were left out.

The PCR made use of 60 Vbeta and 13 Jbeta primers. In the study's own analysis: In a later analysis, of some 80 million unique beta chains, about 10 million appeared in at least two donors. Data came from immunoSEQ multiplex PCR; TCRdb stores just in-frame clones and leaves some out. For V, J and clone size, that table is used; D and trimming come from the DNA. The sample has over 150,000 clones, 65% to 90% seen once. This clone was found once. Antigen unknown. Germline CDR1 is SGHTA and CDR2 is FQGNSA. The CDR3 totals 12 residues. V was shortened by 8 bases and J by 8 bases, with 15 bases between the two germline ends.

The rearrangement uses TRBV7-2 and TRBJ1-2, with D maybe TRBD1 (6 bases). What was sequenced was PBMCs. This sequence originates from a girl between 2 and 10 years old in good health and CMV-seropositive. The CDR3 DNA sequence: TGTGCCAGCGGTCCACAGGGCTTGGGCTACACCTTC. Protein product: CASGPQGLGYTF.